This paragraph reports one TCR beta chain. Its target is not known. Per the germline V gene, CDR1 is SQVTM and CDR2 is ANQGSEA. V lost 6 bases and J lost 1, with 12 bases in between. The CDR3 has 14 residues. The record originates from a study of STAT3 mutations in large granular lymphocyte leukemia. Method: immunoSEQ multiplex PCR; TCRdb's copy keeps in-frame clones and lacks some. Among roughly 30,000 clones listed, roughly 80% were seen once. General study points: Treatment regimens differed across patients between samplings. At least one immunodominant TCR beta clonotype appeared in every T-cell large granular lymphocyte leukemia patient. Samples missed the first appearance of the clone.

Sequencing was done on a sample of peripheral blood mononuclear cells. The V gene is TRBV29-1, the J gene TRBJ2-2; D is uncertain. This receptor was obtained from a woman aged 45-59 years with T-cell large granular lymphocyte leukemia. Some clones in this sample may be carry-over from other donors' samples. In DNA, the CDR3 is TGCAGCGTCCGTGGCAGCTTGAACACCGGGGAGCTGTTTTTT. Protein product: CSVRGSLNTGELFF.